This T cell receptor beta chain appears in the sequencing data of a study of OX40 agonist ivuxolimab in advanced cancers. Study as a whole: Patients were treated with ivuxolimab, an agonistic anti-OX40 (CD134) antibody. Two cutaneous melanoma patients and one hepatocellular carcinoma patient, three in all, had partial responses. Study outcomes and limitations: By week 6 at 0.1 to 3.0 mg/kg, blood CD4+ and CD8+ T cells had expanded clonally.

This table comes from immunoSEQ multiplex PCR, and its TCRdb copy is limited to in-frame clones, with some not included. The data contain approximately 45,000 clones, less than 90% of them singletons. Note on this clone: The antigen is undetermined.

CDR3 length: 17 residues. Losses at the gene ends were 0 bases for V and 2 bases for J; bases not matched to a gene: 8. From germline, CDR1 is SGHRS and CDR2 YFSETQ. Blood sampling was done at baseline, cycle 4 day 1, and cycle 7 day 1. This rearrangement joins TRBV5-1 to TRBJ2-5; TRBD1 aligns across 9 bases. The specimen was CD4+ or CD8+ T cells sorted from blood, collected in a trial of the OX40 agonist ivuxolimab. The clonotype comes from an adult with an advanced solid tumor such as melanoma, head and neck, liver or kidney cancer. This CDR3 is CASSLAPDRGGQETQYF. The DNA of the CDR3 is TGCGCCAGCAGCTTGGCCCCGGACAGGGGAGGGCAAGAGACCCAGTACTTC. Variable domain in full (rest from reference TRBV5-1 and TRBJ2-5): KAGVTQTPRYLIKTRGQQVTLSCSPISGHRSVSWYQQTPGQGLQFLFEYFSETQRNKGNFPGRFSGRQFSNSRSEMNVSTLELGDSALYLCASSLAPDRGGQETQYFGPGTRLLVL.